A selection of T cell receptor beta chains follows, all from one sample in a study of cytomegalovirus exposure and HLA in healthy donors. Method: immunoSEQ multiplex PCR; TCRdb's copy keeps in-frame clones and lacks some. The profile shows approximately 140,000 clones, roughly 86% of them singletons. The sequenced material came from PBMCs. The receptors come from a woman aged 30 to 39 in good health and CMV-seronegative. The CDR3 runs from the conserved cysteine through the conserved F or W. The D gene is left open where the match is weak. Part of the rows lack a size; the others show once, few, many or a class for expanded clones.

CASKTRGDSYEQYF,TGTGCCAGCAAGACTCGGGGTGACTCCTACGAGCAGTACTTC,TRBJ2-7,TRBV27,NA,NA
CASTPGVIRRGYGYTF,TGTGCCAGCACCCCTGGTGTAATCCGGCGGGGCTATGGCTACACCTTC,TRBJ1-2,TRBV6-6,few,NA
CASSVGGLEFKQFF,TGTGCCAGCAGCGTAGGGGGACTAGAATTCAAGCAGTTCTTC,TRBJ2-1,TRBV9,NA,TRBD2
CAIPTSGSYNEQFF,TGTGCCATCCCGACTAGCGGTTCCTACAATGAGCAGTTCTTC,TRBJ2-1,TRBV28,NA,TRBD2
CASSWGRRYGYTF,TGTGCCAGCAGTTGGGGGCGTCGGTATGGCTACACCTTC,TRBJ1-2,TRBV28,NA,NA
CASSSIPEGWTGRHYGYTF,TGTGCCAGCAGCTCGATACCGGAAGGGTGGACAGGGAGGCACTATGGCTACACCTTC,TRBJ1-2,TRBV7-8,NA,TRBD1
CASSSPLGGQYF,TGTGCCAGCAGCTCACCACTAGGAGGGCAGTACTTC,TRBJ2-7,TRBV7-2,NA,NA
CASSIHRGLNTEAFF,TGCGCCAGCAGCATTCACAGGGGATTGAACACTGAAGCTTTCTTT,TRBJ1-1,TRBV5-1,NA,TRBD1
CASRAEGRTGTYGYTF,TGTGCCAGCAGAGCAGAGGGAAGGACAGGGACCTATGGCTACACCTTC,TRBJ1-2,TRBV2,NA,TRBD1
CASSLVGGANEQYF,TGCGCCAGCAGCTTGGTTGGGGGGGCCAACGAGCAGTACTTC,TRBJ2-7,TRBV5-1,NA,NA
CASSVDHGRGYTF,TGTGCCAGCAGCGTAGATCACGGCAGGGGCTACACCTTC,TRBJ1-2,TRBV9,NA,NA
CASSQRPDTENIQYF,TGTGCCAGCAGCCAAAGACCGGACACTGAAAACATTCAGTACTTC,TRBJ2-4,TRBV4-2,NA,NA
CASSLERLRTEAFF,TGCGCCAGCAGCTTGGAACGCCTGCGGACTGAAGCTTTCTTT,TRBJ1-1,TRBV5-1,NA,NA
CASSSRDISGNTIYF,TGTGCCAGCTCCTCCCGGGACATATCTGGAAACACCATATATTTT,TRBJ1-3,TRBV7-9,NA,NA
CASSQESPSSGNTIYF,TGTGCCAGCAGCCAAGAGAGTCCAAGCTCTGGAAACACCATATATTTT,TRBJ1-3,TRBV4-2,NA,NA
CASSLDSSYEQYF,TGCGCCAGCAGTCTGGACAGCAGCTACGAGCAGTACTTC,TRBJ2-7,TRBV10-1,NA,NA
CASSSPRTGTNQPQHF,TGTGCCAGCAGCTCCCCGAGGACAGGAACAAATCAGCCCCAGCATTTT,TRBJ1-5,TRBV5-8,NA,TRBD1
CASSWGRNTEAFF,TGTGCCAGCAGTTGGGGGCGGAACACTGAAGCTTTCTTT,TRBJ1-1,TRBV6-5,once,NA
CSARGAGGYTF,TGCAGTGCTAGAGGGGCGGGGGGCTACACCTTC,TRBJ1-2,TRBV20-1,NA,NA
CASSEWTGNNEKLFF,TGTGCCAGCAGCGAATGGACAGGGAATAATGAAAAACTGTTTTTT,TRBJ1-4,TRBV2,NA,TRBD1
CASQIGPGTQYF,TGTGCCAGCCAGATTGGTCCGGGGACCCAGTACTTC,TRBJ2-5,TRBV7-9,once,NA
CASSIGPVDRGNQPQHF,TGTGCCAGTAGTATAGGCCCCGTTGACAGGGGGAATCAGCCCCAGCATTTT,TRBJ1-5,TRBV19,NA,TRBD1
CASTGLATDEQFF,TGTGCCAGCACGGGACTAGCCACGGATGAGCAGTTCTTC,TRBJ2-1,TRBV6-1,NA,TRBD2
CASGDFYGYTF,TGTGCCAGCGGGGACTTCTATGGCTACACCTTC,TRBJ1-2,TRBV28,NA,NA
CASSPTDRIAEAFF,TGCGCCAGCAGCCCTACAGACAGGATCGCTGAAGCTTTCTTT,TRBJ1-1,TRBV5-1,few,NA
CASSLLAGGSYEQYF,TGCGCCAGCAGCTTGCTGGCGGGGGGCTCCTACGAGCAGTACTTC,TRBJ2-7,TRBV5-1,NA,TRBD2